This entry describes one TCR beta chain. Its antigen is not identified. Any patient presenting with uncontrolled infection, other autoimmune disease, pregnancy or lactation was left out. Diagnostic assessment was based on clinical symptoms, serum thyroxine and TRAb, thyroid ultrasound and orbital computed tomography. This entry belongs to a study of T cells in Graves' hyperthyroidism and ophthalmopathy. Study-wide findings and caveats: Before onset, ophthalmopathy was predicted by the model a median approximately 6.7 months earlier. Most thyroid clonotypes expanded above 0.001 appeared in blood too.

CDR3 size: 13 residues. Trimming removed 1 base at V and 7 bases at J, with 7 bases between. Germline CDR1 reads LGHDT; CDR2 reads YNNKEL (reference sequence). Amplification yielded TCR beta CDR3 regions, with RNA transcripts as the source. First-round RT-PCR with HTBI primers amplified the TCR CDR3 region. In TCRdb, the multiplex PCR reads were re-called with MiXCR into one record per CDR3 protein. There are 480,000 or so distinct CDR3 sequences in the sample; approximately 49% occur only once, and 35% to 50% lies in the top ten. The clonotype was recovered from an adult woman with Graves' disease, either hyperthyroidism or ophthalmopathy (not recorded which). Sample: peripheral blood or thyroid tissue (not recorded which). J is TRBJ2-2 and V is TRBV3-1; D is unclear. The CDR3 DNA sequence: TGTGCCAGCAGCCAAGTCCGCGTCGGGGAGCTGTTTTTT. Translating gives CASSQVRVGELFF.